The rows below give T cell receptor beta chains drawn from one sample of a study of STAT3 mutations in large granular lymphocyte leukemia. Profiling relied on immunoSEQ multiplex PCR, and the TCRdb table lists in-frame clones only, not all of them. The profile covers around 13,000 clones, with 81% appearing a single time and around 52% taken by the ten largest. Sequencing input: peripheral blood mononuclear cells. These TCRs come from a man aged 55 to 70 with T-cell large granular lymphocyte leukemia. Some clones in this sample may be carry-over from other donors' samples. Each CDR3 is given with its conserved first and last residue. D genes are given only for firm matches. Part of the rows lack a size; the others show once, few, many or a class for expanded clones.

J: TRBJ2-7
size: -
D: -
V: TRBV7-2
CDR3: CASSRGASYEQYF
DNA: TGTGCCAGCAGCCGTGGGGCCTCCTACGAGCAGTACTTC

J: TRBJ1-2
size: -
D: -
V: TRBV4-1
CDR3: CASSQDWGSNYGYTF
DNA: TGCGCCAGCAGCCAAGATTGGGGATCTAACTATGGCTACACCTTC

J: TRBJ1-3
size: -
D: TRBD1
V: TRBV4-3
CDR3: CASSQEAGGGNTIYF
DNA: TGCGCCAGCAGCCAAGAGGCAGGGGGGGGAAACACCATATATTTT

J: TRBJ2-1
size: -
D: -
V: TRBV2
CDR3: CASSRSGGSYNEQFF
DNA: TGTGCCAGCAGCCGTAGCGGTGGCTCCTACAATGAGCAGTTCTTC

J: TRBJ1-2
size: once
D: -
V: TRBV19
CDR3: CASSPGKNYGYTF
DNA: TGTGCCAGTAGCCCAGGGAAAAACTATGGCTACACCTTC

J: TRBJ2-1
size: -
D: TRBD2
V: TRBV7-9
CDR3: CASSLALAGSYNEQFF
DNA: TGTGCCAGCAGCTTAGCCCTAGCGGGTTCCTACAATGAGCAGTTCTTC

J: TRBJ1-2
size: -
D: -
V: TRBV9
CDR3: CASSPGNYGYTF
DNA: TGTGCCAGCAGCCCCGGGAACTATGGCTACACCTTC

J: TRBJ1-2
size: -
D: -
V: TRBV21-1
CDR3: CASSSMDREYNYGYTF
DNA: TGTGCCAGCAGCTCCATGGACAGGGAATATAACTATGGCTACACCTTC

J: TRBJ2-3
size: -
D: TRBD2
V: TRBV9
CDR3: CASSFTSGGTDTQYF
DNA: TGTGCCAGCAGTTTTACTAGCGGGGGCACAGATACGCAGTATTTT

J: TRBJ1-1
size: -
D: -
V: TRBV28
CDR3: CASSLSRDTEAFF
DNA: TGTGCCAGCAGTTTATCCCGGGACACAGAAGCTTTCTTT

J: TRBJ2-7
size: -
D: -
V: TRBV9
CDR3: CASSLDSYEQYF
DNA: TGTGCCAGCAGCCTGGACAGTTACGAGCAGTACTTC

J: TRBJ2-3
size: -
D: TRBD2
V: TRBV5-6
CDR3: CASSRTTSGGTSSTDTQYF
DNA: TGTGCCAGCAGCAGAACGACTAGCGGGGGGACCTCTAGCACAGATACGCAGTATTTT

J: TRBJ1-4
size: -
D: TRBD1
V: TRBV29-1
CDR3: CSAMSAGQGVEKLFF
DNA: TGCAGCGCTATGTCCGCGGGACAGGGTGTTGAAAAACTGTTTTTT

J: TRBJ1-2
size: -
D: -
V: TRBV19
CDR3: CASTPPRPNYGYTF
DNA: TGTGCCAGTACCCCGCCCCGACCTAACTATGGCTACACCTTC

J: TRBJ2-7
size: -
D: -
V: TRBV28
CDR3: CASSLGREQYF
DNA: TGTGCCAGCAGTTTAGGTAGGGAGCAGTACTTC

J: TRBJ2-7
size: few
D: TRBD1
V: TRBV18
CDR3: CASSPDRGIGEQYF
DNA: TGTGCCAGCTCCCCCGACAGGGGGATTGGCGAGCAGTACTTC

J: TRBJ1-5
size: -
D: -
V: TRBV15
CDR3: CATRQGLSNQPQHF
DNA: TGTGCCACCAGACAGGGACTTAGCAATCAGCCCCAGCATTTT

J: TRBJ1-2
size: -
D: -
V: TRBV28
CDR3: CASSPDPGTYGYTF
DNA: TGTGCCAGCAGTCCCGACCCGGGGACCTATGGCTACACCTTC

J: TRBJ2-5
size: once
D: TRBD1
V: TRBV7-9
CDR3: CASSSTGTAKTQYF
DNA: TGTGCCAGCAGCTCGACCGGGACAGCGAAGACCCAGTACTTC

J: TRBJ1-1
size: few
D: -
V: TRBV29-1
CDR3: CSGGHNTEAFF
DNA: TGCAGCGGTGGGCACAACACTGAAGCTTTCTTT

J: TRBJ1-1
size: -
D: TRBD1
V: TRBV5-4
CDR3: CASSAQTGGNTEAFF
DNA: TGTGCCAGCAGCGCACAGACAGGGGGGAACACTGAAGCTTTCTTT

J: TRBJ2-1
size: -
D: -
V: TRBV30
CDR3: CAWRLKDGRSYNEQFF
DNA: TGTGCCTGGAGGTTGAAGGACGGTCGCTCCTACAATGAGCAGTTCTTC

J: TRBJ2-3
size: -
D: -
V: TRBV7-2
CDR3: CASSSLADTQYF
DNA: TGTGCCAGCAGCTCTCTGGCAGATACGCAGTATTTT

J: TRBJ2-5
size: -
D: -
V: TRBV5-1
CDR3: CASSGGTAFQETQYF
DNA: TGCGCCAGCAGCGGGGGGACAGCCTTCCAAGAGACCCAGTACTTC

J: TRBJ2-6
size: -
D: -
V: TRBV7-2
CDR3: CASTASGANVLTF
DNA: TGTGCCAGCACCGCCTCTGGGGCCAACGTCCTGACTTTC

J: TRBJ2-3
size: -
D: -
V: TRBV9
CDR3: CASSVATHPTDTQYF
DNA: TGTGCCAGCAGCGTAGCCACACACCCCACAGATACGCAGTATTTT

J: TRBJ1-5
size: -
D: -
V: TRBV4-1
CDR3: CASSQGPGSRPQHF
DNA: TGCGCCAGCAGCCAAGGCCCCGGGTCAAGGCCCCAGCATTTT

J: TRBJ1-2
size: -
D: -
V: TRBV13
CDR3: CASTWDGGSYGYTF
DNA: TGTGCCAGCACCTGGGACGGGGGGTCCTATGGCTACACCTTC

J: TRBJ2-3
size: -
D: -
V: TRBV11-3
CDR3: CASSPGAISTDTQYF
DNA: TGTGCCAGCAGCCCCGGGGCTATAAGCACAGATACGCAGTATTTT

J: TRBJ2-3
size: -
D: TRBD2
V: TRBV29-1
CDR3: CSVPERESWDTQYF
DNA: TGCAGCGTCCCCGAGCGGGAGAGTTGGGATACGCAGTATTTT

J: TRBJ1-1
size: -
D: -
V: TRBV27
CDR3: CASSNPGLTNTEAFF
DNA: TGTGCCAGCAGTAACCCGGGACTCACGAACACTGAAGCTTTCTTT

J: TRBJ2-2
size: -
D: TRBD2
V: TRBV2
CDR3: CASRLAGANTGELFF
DNA: TGTGCCAGCAGGTTAGCGGGAGCGAACACCGGGGAGCTGTTTTTT

J: TRBJ2-7
size: -
D: TRBD2
V: TRBV5-4
CDR3: CASGLAGGTSYEQYF
DNA: TGTGCCAGCGGACTAGCGGGAGGCACGTCCTACGAGCAGTACTTC

J: TRBJ2-5
size: -
D: TRBD1
V: TRBV20-1
CDR3: CSRTGGETQYF
DNA: TGCAGCCGGACAGGGGGGGAGACCCAGTACTTC

J: TRBJ2-3
size: -
D: -
V: TRBV5-4
CDR3: CASSPGRRGTDTQYF
DNA: TGTGCCAGCAGCCCGGGGAGGCGGGGCACAGATACGCAGTATTTT

J: TRBJ2-7
size: -
D: -
V: TRBV18
CDR3: CASSPRDAYEQYF
DNA: TGTGCCAGCTCACCCCGGGACGCCTACGAGCAGTACTTC

J: TRBJ2-3
size: -
D: -
V: TRBV5-1
CDR3: CASSLGMVTSDTQYF
DNA: TGCGCCAGCAGCTTGGGAATGGTTACGTCAGATACGCAGTATTTT

J: TRBJ1-1
size: -
D: -
V: TRBV28
CDR3: CASSGGALNTEAFF
DNA: TGTGCCAGCAGCGGGGGGGCTCTGAACACTGAAGCTTTCTTT

J: TRBJ1-4
size: -
D: -
V: TRBV5-1
CDR3: CASSPQAPNEKLFF
DNA: TGCGCCAGCAGCCCCCAGGCCCCGAATGAAAAACTGTTTTTT

J: TRBJ2-5
size: -
D: -
V: TRBV29-1
CDR3: CSVEREFQETQYF
DNA: TGCAGCGTTGAGAGAGAATTCCAAGAGACCCAGTACTTC

J: TRBJ2-1
size: -
D: TRBD1
V: TRBV7-9
CDR3: CASSFGQGPNEQFF
DNA: TGTGCCAGCAGCTTCGGACAGGGGCCCAATGAGCAGTTCTTC

J: TRBJ2-7
size: -
D: -
V: TRBV19
CDR3: CASSMGLGKYEQYF
DNA: TGTGCCAGTAGTATGGGTCTTGGGAAATACGAGCAGTACTTC

J: TRBJ1-2
size: -
D: -
V: TRBV4-3
CDR3: CASSQSPGEYGYTF
DNA: TGCGCCAGCAGCCAATCGCCAGGCGAATATGGCTACACCTTC

J: TRBJ1-3
size: medium-sized
D: -
V: TRBV28
CDR3: CASSLVGSIGNTIYF
DNA: TGTGCCAGCAGTTTAGTTGGGAGTATAGGAAACACCATATATTTT

J: TRBJ2-3
size: -
D: TRBD2
V: TRBV29-1
CDR3: CSVDQGGTDTQYF
DNA: TGCAGCGTTGACCAGGGAGGGACAGATACGCAGTATTTT

J: TRBJ1-5
size: -
D: -
V: TRBV15
CDR3: CATSRESTGISSQHF
DNA: TGTGCCACCAGCAGAGAGTCGACGGGGATCAGTTCCCAGCATTTT

J: TRBJ1-2
size: -
D: -
V: TRBV5-1
CDR3: CASSLVEGHGYTF
DNA: TGCGCCAGCAGCTTGGTGGAAGGTCATGGCTACACCTTC

J: TRBJ2-5
size: few
D: TRBD2
V: TRBV11-2
CDR3: CASSLTRGLAGVETQYF
DNA: TGTGCCAGCAGCTTGACCCGGGGACTAGCGGGAGTGGAGACCCAGTACTTC

J: TRBJ1-4
size: -
D: -
V: TRBV18
CDR3: CASSPRTEATNEKLFF
DNA: TGTGCCAGCTCACCACGGACGGAAGCAACTAATGAAAAACTGTTTTTT

J: TRBJ1-2
size: -
D: -
V: TRBV7-9
CDR3: CASTESGGAAHGYTF
DNA: TGTGCCAGCACCGAATCCGGGGGGGCGGCTCATGGCTACACCTTC

J: TRBJ2-6
size: -
D: -
V: TRBV29-1
CDR3: CSVQNYSGANVLTF
DNA: TGCAGCGTACAGAACTACTCTGGGGCCAACGTCCTGACTTTC

J: TRBJ2-3
size: -
D: TRBD2
V: TRBV7-9
CDR3: CASSLQGLAGRDTQYF
DNA: TGTGCCAGCAGTTTACAAGGACTAGCGGGGAGGGATACGCAGTATTTT

J: TRBJ1-1
size: once
D: TRBD1
V: TRBV6-5
CDR3: CASRRTGEEAFF
DNA: TGTGCCAGCAGACGGACAGGGGAGGAAGCTTTCTTT

J: TRBJ2-7
size: -
D: -
V: TRBV18
CDR3: CASSPTVRGSSYEQYF
DNA: TGTGCCAGCTCACCGACGGTCCGGGGGAGCTCCTACGAGCAGTACTTC

J: TRBJ1-2
size: few
D: -
V: TRBV7-9
CDR3: CASSPPTGGMRGYGYTF
DNA: TGTGCCAGCAGCCCACCGACAGGAGGAATGAGAGGCTATGGCTACACCTTC

J: TRBJ2-1
size: few
D: TRBD2
V: TRBV5-1
CDR3: CASSLATVQRGSYNEQFF
DNA: TGCGCCAGCAGCTTGGCCACGGTTCAGCGGGGGTCCTACAATGAGCAGTTCTTC

J: TRBJ1-2
size: -
D: TRBD1
V: TRBV7-8
CDR3: CASSLRTGDLYGYTF
DNA: TGTGCCAGCAGCTTACGGACAGGGGATCTCTATGGCTACACCTTC